This T cell receptor beta chain is from a study of Graves' ophthalmopathy and Graves' hyperthyroidism. The CDR3 sequence is 15 residues long. Per the germline V gene, CDR1 is SGHTA and CDR2 is FQGTGA. The trim removed 1 base at V and 2 bases at J, leaving 5 bases unmatched. This clonotype was counted ten times or more. A duration under 3 months, NOSPECS ≥4, CAS ≥3 and moderate-to-severe activity characterized the donors with ophthalmopathy. RNA transcripts yielded amplified TCR beta CDR3 regions. An initial RT-PCR round employing HTBI primers preceded a second-round multiplex PCR. One entry per CDR3 protein results from TCRdb running MiXCR on the multiplex PCR reads. Among some 160,000 distinct CDR3 sequences listed, roughly two fifths were seen once.

This chain links TRBV7-3 with TRBJ2-7, with 7 positions matching TRBD2. Sample: peripheral blood. This sequence originates from a man aged 25-45 years with Graves' ophthalmopathy. The CDR3 nucleotides are TGTGCCAGCAGCTTAAGGGCGGGGGATGCCTACGAGCAGTACTTC. Its protein is CASSLRAGDAYEQYF.